This section outlines one T cell receptor beta chain sequence together with its context. What antigen it recognizes has not been identified. Base qualities were left out, and no much larger clone turns up one base away. The data were obtained in a study of Ad26.COV2.S vaccination and SARS-CoV-2 variants (dated by TCRdb to the early 2020s). With respect to the entire study: Donors in the vaccine arm were drawn from COV1001, a phase I-IIa trial of Ad26.COV2.S in healthy adults that was multicentre, randomized, double-blind and placebo-controlled. Ad26.COV2.S was administered intramuscularly at a dose of 5x10^10 or 1x10^11 viral particles, either as one shot or as two shots given 56 days apart. Participants in the trial were split at random into five groups of five each, receiving low-dose or high-dose Ad26.COV2.S once or twice, or else placebo on both occasions. Sequencing of the TCRbeta repertoire served to evaluate the specificity and breadth of SARS-CoV-2-reactive T cell receptors following Ad26.COV2.S vaccination. Throughout the experiments and outcome assessment, investigators stayed blinded to trial group allocation. The TCR-sequenced set comprised roughly 30 samples: roughly 19 Ad26.COV2.S vaccine recipients, 5 placebo recipients and 8 SARS-CoV-2 convalescent individuals.

The immunoSEQ Assay was used to sequence TCRbeta CDR3 regions. After extraction, genomic DNA underwent amplification by bias-controlled multiplex PCR, followed by high-throughput sequencing. Concerning the study's data processing: Collapsing and filtering of sequences were performed to quantify the absolute abundance of each unique TCRbeta CDR3 region. T cell fraction was estimated by normalizing TCRbeta template counts to usable DNA, which was measured by amplifying reference genes present in all nucleated cells. Repertoire TCRs were annotated as SARS-CoV-2-specific when V gene, CDR3 amino acid sequence and J gene were exactly matched to a known reactive TCR set. The reference SARS-CoV-2 TCR set was derived from MIRA and filtered for enrichment in COVID-19-positive ImmuneCODE repertoires, a step that removed public or cross-reactive TCRs. Drawing on the MIRA antigens, annotated TCRs were analysed further at the level of specific ORF or position within ORF. Depth was the summed frequency of annotated unique rearrangements, while breadth was defined as annotated unique rearrangements over total unique productive rearrangements. TCR breadth was compared between groups using two-sided Wilcoxon rank-sum tests. This immuneACCESS table, as held by TCRdb, lists in-frame sequences with V and J called but not all clones. Of the missing ones, under half trace to an unresolved V gene in checked studies; the others have no known cause. V and J calls and clone size are given by that table; D and trimming were obtained from the DNA. The sample contains nearly 400,000 clones, about 89% of them found a single time. The ten largest clones represent over 1.5% of the sample.

In the paper's terms, the treatment or condition label means: around 19 received Ad26.COV2.S at low or high dose, single or two shots; roughly 5 received placebo; per-sample allocation not given. Repertoires of vaccine and placebo recipients were sequenced from samples collected on day 63 after the first injection. Between 29 July and 7 August 2020, Cohort 1b enrolled 25 adults aged 18-55 years at one site in Boston, USA. Ad26.COV2.S consisted of a replication-incompetent adenovirus type 26 vector by which a prefusion-stabilized SARS-CoV-2 spike protein from the original Wuhan strain was expressed. The paper as a whole reports these results and caveats: After vaccination, substantial breadth of spike-specific CD8+ and CD4+ T cell responses was reported. Higher spike-specific TCR breadth was observed in Ad26.COV2.S recipients than in placebo recipients (P = 0.0014). The study was not powered to compare responses between vaccine doses or regimens. The authors noted that the TCR breadth and depth analyses may have underestimated total T cell responses. Comparable non-spike TCR breadth was observed between vaccine and placebo recipients, consistent with only spike being contained in the vaccine.

The cysteine opens and the phenylalanine closes a CDR3 of 12 amino acids. The kept DNA is CDR3 alone, 36 bases in frame from the first base. CDR1 SGHAT and CDR2 FQNNGV were looked up in the germline V gene. Germline trimming amounts to 8 bases on V and 4 bases on J, with 1 as the count of junction bases outside the gene matches. The sample here was peripheral blood, taken in a trial of Ad26.COV2.S vaccine versus placebo. The origin of this receptor is a person aged 18-65 years who received the Ad26.COV2.S COVID-19 vaccine or a placebo. The chain joins TRBV11-2 to TRBJ2-7; TRBD2 fits 11 bases in the junction. The CDR3 amino acid sequence is: CASSSGRYEQYF. The nucleotide sequence reads as follows: TGTGCCAGCTCTAGCGGGAGGTACGAGCAGTACTTC.